Given below is one T cell receptor beta chain in context. What it binds is unknown. The data belong to a study of OX40 agonist ivuxolimab in advanced cancers. The study's findings and limits: At 0.1 to 3.0 mg/kg, CD4+ and CD8+ blood T cells expanded clonally by week 6.

Peripheral blood came from all dose cohorts at three timepoints. This table comes from immunoSEQ multiplex PCR, and its TCRdb copy is limited to in-frame clones, with some not included. Among about 59,000 clones, roughly 90% were seen once, and the ten largest hold approximately 23%. CDR1 and CDR2 from the germline V gene are MNHEY and SMNVEV (reference sequence). The CDR3 consists of 14 residues. The junction had 4 bases not matched to a gene; V was cut back by 6 bases and J by 2 bases. Sequenced here: CD4+ or CD8+ T cells sorted from blood, sampled in a trial of the OX40 agonist ivuxolimab. The chain has TRBV27 and TRBJ1-5; 7 nucleotides line up with TRBD1. The receptor comes from an adult with an advanced solid tumor such as melanoma, head and neck, liver or kidney cancer. The CDR3 reads CASRTGSGNQPQHF. As DNA, the CDR3 is TGTGCCAGCAGGACAGGGTCGGGCAATCAGCCCCAGCATTTT.